The 24 T cell receptor beta chains reported below all come from one sample, sequenced in a study of blood T cell repertoires in COVID-19 (dated by TCRdb to about 2020). The library relied on the immunoSEQ multiplex PCR assay. TCRdb took over this immuneACCESS table, retaining in-frame rearrangements with V and J assigned. Such tables are incomplete; in checked studies, under half of the missing clones stem from an unresolved V gene, and the remainder is unexplained. Recorded for this sample are roughly 150,000 clones; around 74% of them occurred a single time. The ten largest clonotypes hold about 3% of the sample. The sample comprised peripheral blood. These receptors came from a man in his 70s with acute or convalescent COVID-19.

The chain is built from TRBV5-4 and TRBJ1-1, with D perhaps matching TRBD1 (5 bases). The CDR3 runs to 15 residues. With 3 bases removed from V and 1 base from J, the gap between germline ends came to 13 bases. Germline values: CDR1 SGHNT, CDR2 YYREEE (reference sequence). Here the CDR3 reads CASSSAGLGNTEAFF. CDR3 sequence (DNA): TGTGCCAGCAGCTCCGCGGGACTGGGGAACACTGAAGCTTTCTTT.

This clone showed up just once. The chain is built from TRBV7-3 and TRBJ2-1, with 11 bases matching TRBD2. The CDR3 consists of 16 residues. After removal of 5 bases from V and 6 bases from J, the junction contained 9 bases not matched to a gene. Germline values: CDR1 SGHTA, CDR2 FQGTGA. The CDR3 protein is CASSLLGTSGRNEQFF. The CDR3 DNA reads as TGTGCCAGCAGCCTCTTAGGGACTAGCGGACGCAATGAGCAGTTCTTC.

This clone was seen many times. The chain is built from TRBV5-4 and TRBJ1-2; 10 bases agree with TRBD1. The germline CDR1 and CDR2 sequences are SGHNT and YYREEE (reference sequence). The CDR3 covers 16 residues. Trimming cost V 2 bases and J 8 bases; bases outside gene matches: 12. The CDR3 region is CASSLISGTGVGGYTF. The CDR3 DNA is TGTGCCAGCAGCTTAATCTCCGGGACAGGGGTTGGAGGCTACACCTTC.

The chain combines TRBV10-1 with TRBJ2-1, with D tentatively TRBD1 (5 bases). The germline V gene encodes CDR1 WNHNN and CDR2 SYGVQD (reference sequence). The CDR3 totals 10 residues. V lost 8 bases to trimming and J lost 10 bases, with 9 bases between them. For the CDR3, the DNA is TGCGCCAGCCCTGGGGCCGAGCAGTTCTTC. Amino acids: CASPGAEQFF.

This chain links TRBV5-1 with TRBJ1-4; 7 bases fit TRBD1. The CDR3 runs 14 residues. Unmatched junction bases numbered 3, after V lost 3 bases and J lost 4 bases. Germline V gene data show CDR1 as SGHRS and CDR2 as YFSETQ. CDR3 sequence (DNA): TGCGCCAGCAGCTGGGGGACAGTTAATGAAAAACTGTTTTTT. Its translation: CASSWGTVNEKLFF.

The sample holds a few counts of this clone. This chain joins TRBV11-3 and TRBJ1-3, with TRBD1 matching 7 bases. Per germline, CDR1 SGHNT and CDR2 YENEEA. V was clipped by 3 bases and J by 2 bases; unmatched bases: 1. CDR3 size: 14 residues. The CDR3 sequence is CASSFGTAGNTIYF. The CDR3 region has the DNA TGTGCCAGCAGCTTTGGGACAGCTGGAAACACCATATATTTT.

The V call is TRBV7-9, the J call TRBJ1-2, with a tentative D call TRBD1 (5 bases). CDR3 length: 13 amino acids. Germline V gene lookup returns CDR1 SEHNR and CDR2 FQNEAQ (reference sequence). V shed 6 bases and J shed 6 bases, with 14 bases lying between them. The CDR3 sequence is CASSLTPTDGYTF. The CDR3 DNA reads TGTGCCAGCAGTCTTACCCCGACAGATGGCTACACCTTC.

This chain connects TRBV7-2 to TRBJ2-5; possibly TRBD1 for D (6 bases). The CDR3 consists of 15 residues. The ends were cut back, 0 bases at V and 6 bases at J, with 14 bases in the middle. CDR1 is SGHTA, CDR2 FQGNSA, per germline. The CDR3 protein is CASSLASLQGQTQYF. The CDR3 DNA sequence: TGTGCCAGCAGCTTAGCATCTCTACAGGGACAGACCCAGTACTTC.

The chain couples TRBV6-1 to TRBJ1-1; 7 bases are a match to TRBD1. The germline gives CDR1 MNHNS, CDR2 SASEGT. V shed 3 bases, J shed 5 bases, and the junction held 6 bases outside the gene matches. The CDR3 is made up of 14 amino acids. The CDR3 sequence is CASSEGDSGTEAFF. The CDR3 DNA reads as TGTGCCAGCAGTGAGGGGGACAGCGGGACTGAAGCTTTCTTT.

The chain joins TRBV3-1 (or the pseudogene TRBV3-2) to TRBJ2-3, with a possible D match to TRBD1 (6 bases). Deletions cut 5 bases from V and 1 base from J, with 16 bases between. This CDR3 has 16 residues. Germline V gene lookup returns CDR1 LGHDT and CDR2 YNNKEL (reference sequence). CDR3 residues: CASSSPQGLGTDTQYF. CDR3 bases: TGTGCCAGCAGCTCTCCCCAGGGGTTGGGCACAGATACGCAGTATTTT.

The table lists this clone with a few counts. This sequence joins TRBV11-2 and TRBJ2-7; D is possibly TRBD1 (5 bases). Germline V gives CDR1 SGHAT, CDR2 FQNNGV. Trimming shortened V by 5 bases and J by 4 bases, and 15 bases separated the two germline ends. This CDR3 region has 14 residues. For the CDR3, the DNA is TGTGCCAGCAGCAATACGGCAGGGTCATACGAGCAGTACTTC. Protein sequence: CASSNTAGSYEQYF.

The CDR3 sequence is CASSLASGVIYEQYF. In DNA, the CDR3 is TGCGCCAGCAGCTTGGCTAGCGGGGTTATCTACGAGCAGTACTTC. The chain employs TRBV5-1 and TRBJ2-7, with TRBD2 matching 9 bases. There are 15 residues in the CDR3. CDR1 is SGHRS and CDR2 is YFSETQ in the germline V gene. The ends lost 0 bases at V and 3 bases at J; junction bases unmatched: 4.

The J gene is TRBJ1-3, the V gene TRBV12-3 or TRBV12-4; D is possibly TRBD1 (6 bases). Trimming shortened V by 7 bases and J by 4 bases, and 11 bases separated the two germline ends. CDR3 length: 13 residues. This CDR3 is CASKSTGGNTIYF. The DNA of the CDR3 is TGTGCCAGCAAATCCACAGGGGGAAACACCATATATTTT.

This clone turned up a few times. The gene calls are TRBV5-1 and TRBJ2-5; 7 nucleotides match TRBD2. With 3 bases clipped from V and 4 bases from J, the junction kept 6 bases outside the gene matches. From germline, CDR1 is SGHRS and CDR2 YFSETQ. CDR3 size: 14 residues. CDR3 DNA: TGCGCCAGCAGCTCAGGACTAGGAGGAGAGACCCAGTACTTC. This translates into CASSSGLGGETQYF.

This rearrangement joins TRBV7-9 to TRBJ1-1, with D possibly being TRBD1 (5 bases). CDR3 length: 14 amino acids. Trimming removed 3 bases at V and 1 base at J, with 9 bases between. Germline CDR1 is SEHNR and CDR2 is FQNEAQ (reference sequence). The CDR3 region has the DNA TGTGCCAGCAGCTTCGGACATAAGAACACTGAAGCTTTCTTT. Its protein is CASSFGHKNTEAFF.

This clone showed up just once. The chain links TRBV7-2 to TRBJ1-1, with 8 nucleotides matching TRBD1. V lost 0 bases, J lost 10 bases, and 4 bases stayed unmatched. Germline values: CDR1 SGHTA, CDR2 FQGNSA. The CDR3 is 13 residues long. The CDR3 protein is CASSLAGQEGAFF. The CDR3 region has the DNA TGTGCCAGCAGCTTAGCGGGACAGGAGGGAGCTTTCTTT.

This clone showed up just once. V gene TRBV28 combines with J gene TRBJ1-2; possible D gene TRBD1, 6 bases. V gave up 4 bases and J gave up 5 bases, with 14 bases separating them. CDR1 and CDR2 from the germline V gene are MDHEN and SYDVKM. This CDR3 is 14 amino acids long. CDR3 coding DNA: TGTGCCAGCAGTTCCTCCGGGAGGGGGTATGGCTACACCTTC. This codes for CASSSSGRGYGYTF.

The chain uses TRBV24-1 and TRBJ2-1, with 12 nucleotides matching TRBD2. The V segment lost 6 bases and the J segment 5 bases; nucleotides outside the gene matches: 4. The CDR3 covers 15 residues. Per germline, CDR1 KGHDR and CDR2 SFDVKD. The CDR3 loop reads CATSLGLAGNNEQFF. DNA of the CDR3: TGTGCCACCAGTTTGGGACTAGCGGGTAACAATGAGCAGTTCTTC.

This clone was seen only a few times. This chain joins TRBV7-9 and TRBJ2-7; D is unclear. CDR3 length: 13 amino acids. The germline V gene has CDR1 SEHNR and CDR2 FQNEAQ (reference sequence). V was shortened by 5 bases and J by 4 bases, with 12 bases between the two germline ends. The CDR3 spells CASSILNPYEQYF. The CDR3 DNA reads as TGTGCCAGCAGCATACTAAACCCGTACGAGCAGTACTTC.

The chain couples TRBV5-3 to TRBJ1-4; the D gene is possibly TRBD1 (5 bases). TRBV5-3 has ORF status, its function being uncertain. The CDR3 covers 15 residues. V lost 4 bases and J 0 bases, leaving 10 bases between the germline ends. The CDR3 nucleotides are TGTGCCAGAAGCAATGAAGGGGCAACTAATGAAAAACTGTTTTTT. This sequence encodes CARSNEGATNEKLFF.

J is TRBJ2-1 and V is TRBV25-1, with 9 bases identical to TRBD2. The CDR3 loop spans 14 amino acids. With 6 bases clipped from V and 8 bases from J, the junction kept 8 bases outside the gene matches. Germline CDR1 is MGHDK and CDR2 is SYGVNS. Here the CDR3 DNA reads TGTGCCAGCAGCCCGGCGGGGGGGCTTGATGAGCAGTTCTTC. It codes for CASSPAGGLDEQFF.

The chain links TRBV7-8 to TRBJ2-7, with 9 bases aligning to TRBD2. The CDR3 sequence is 17 residues long. Trimming took 1 base from V and 2 from J; bases not matched to a gene: 9. Germline V gene data show CDR1 as SGHVS and CDR2 as FQNEAQ. For the CDR3, the DNA is TGTGCCAGCAGCTTAGATACGGCGGGAGGGCGGGCCTACGAGCAGTACTTC. This codes for CASSLDTAGGRAYEQYF.

The rearrangement links TRBV12-3 or TRBV12-4 to TRBJ2-5, with D perhaps TRBD1 (5 bases). The CDR3 spans 13 residues. V lost 5 bases and J lost 2, with 9 bases in between. CDR3 sequence (DNA): TGTGCCAGCAGTAAGACAGTTCAAGAGACCCAGTACTTC. It yields the protein CASSKTVQETQYF.

The chain is built from TRBV5-6 and TRBJ2-3; TRBD2 agrees at 8 bases. V dropped 2 bases and J dropped 5; count of bases not matched to a gene: 1. The CDR3 covers 13 residues. Germline assignment: CDR1 SGHDT and CDR2 YYEEEE. The CDR3 loop is CASSFTSGDTQYF. DNA for the CDR3: TGTGCCAGCAGCTTCACTAGCGGAGATACGCAGTATTTT.